This T cell receptor (beta chain) was captured by sequencing in a study of blood T cells in healthy people across ages. Combining a sample-barcoded 5' primer with a J-beta primer mix, a second PCR ran for about 6 to 12 cycles. Unique molecular identifiers of 12 random nucleotides labeled each cDNA. TCRdb fed the 5' RACE reads into MiXCR, producing one record per CDR3 protein. The sample lists fewer than 800,000 distinct CDR3 sequences, about 32% seen once, with roughly 15% in the top ten. This CDR3 has 16 residues. Germline V CDR1 and CDR2: KGHDR, SFDVKD. The germline V and J ends were trimmed by 4 bases and 7 bases, with 19 bases remaining between them.

The chain links TRBV24-1 to TRBJ1-5; unclear D gene. The sample comprised blood. The source of this sequence is a woman older than 75 in good health. CDR3 sequence reads: CATSDPRTPTGQPQHF. The DNA of the CDR3 is TGTGCCACCAGTGACCCACGAACTCCGACGGGACAGCCCCAGCATTTT.